One and the same sample provided the 10 T cell receptor beta chains below, sequenced in a study of blood T cells in healthy people across ages. With a J-beta primer mix and a sample-barcoded 5' primer, a second PCR ran about 7 to 11 cycles. TCRdb re-called the 5' RACE reads through MiXCR, storing one row per CDR3 protein. The data contain around 780,000 distinct CDR3 sequences, around three fifths of them singletons. The specimen sequenced was blood. The origin of the receptors is a man aged 35 to 55 in good health.

The chain couples TRBV6-5 to TRBJ1-2; 7 bases are a match to TRBD1. Germline V gene sequence: CDR1 MNHEY, CDR2 SVGAGI. V was clipped by 7 bases and J by 4 bases; unmatched bases: 9. This CDR3 has 14 amino acids. CDR3 amino acids: CASTNYAGGYGYTF. The CDR3, as DNA: TGTGCCAGCACCAACTACGCAGGGGGCTATGGCTACACCTTC.

This clonotype was found once. This chain links TRBV6-2 or TRBV6-3 with TRBJ1-2; D is ambiguous. The CDR3 totals 12 residues. V shed 5 bases and J shed 8 bases, with 12 bases lying between them. CDR1 MNHEY and CDR2 SVGEGT come from the germline V gene. The CDR3 coding sequence is TGTGCCAGCAGTCAATCGGGCTACGGCTACACCTTC. Amino acids: CASSQSGYGYTF.

This clonotype was detected only a few times. The chain is built from TRBV3-1 and TRBJ2-3; D is undetermined. Germline V lookup: CDR1 LGHDT, CDR2 YNNKEL (reference sequence). This CDR3 is 12 amino acids long. Trimming stripped 4 bases from V and 8 bases from J, with 10 bases between. CDR3 in amino acids: CASSPGYGTQYF. For the CDR3, the DNA is TGTGCCAGCAGCCCCGGGTACGGTACGCAGTATTTT.

The CDR3 sequence: CSVEITGGTDTQYF. The CDR3 bases are TGCAGCGTTGAAATTACAGGAGGCACAGATACGCAGTATTTT. The chain recombines TRBV29-1 with TRBJ2-3, with D perhaps TRBD1 (5 bases). Germline CDR1 SQVTM, CDR2 ANQGSEA. The CDR3 is 14 residues long. V was pared by 2 bases and J by 1 base, with 10 bases between.

The gene calls are TRBV5-1 and TRBJ2-5, with 9 bases matching TRBD1. This CDR3 is 15 amino acids long. The germline V gene has CDR1 SGHRS and CDR2 YFSETQ. J was trimmed by 3 bases and V by 4 bases; bases with no gene match: 7. DNA for the CDR3: TGCGCCAGCAGCCCGCAGGGACAGGGTGAAGAGACCCAGTACTTC. This gives the protein CASSPQGQGEETQYF.

In its sample, this clonotype was seen once. The chain is built from TRBV21-1 and TRBJ2-3; whether TRBD2, the table's D call, matches the DNA was not checked. TRBV21-1 represents a pseudogene. CDR3 length: 15 amino acids. CDR3 bases: TGTGCCAGCAGCTACGGAGCGGCGATCACAGATACGCAGTATTTT. Protein: CASSYGAAITDTQYF.

The J gene is TRBJ2-7, the V gene TRBV28; perhaps TRBD2 as D (6 bases). The DNA end is more similar to TRBJ2-5, so the J call may be wrong. CDR3 size: 14 residues. Germline V gene lookup returns CDR1 MDHEN and CDR2 SYDVKM. Written as DNA, the CDR3 is TGTGCCAGCAGCCGTGAGCATCGGGGAGGGACCCAGTACTTC. Translated: CASSREHRGGTQYF.

This chain uses TRBV29-1 with TRBJ2-5; perhaps D is TRBD1 or TRBD2 (6 bases each). V lost 7 bases and J 3 bases, leaving 15 bases between the germline ends. This CDR3 comprises 13 residues. CDR1 and CDR2 (germline): SQVTM, ANQGSEA. CDR3 sequence (DNA): TGCAGCGCCGGCTGGGGGGCTGAAGAGACCCAGTACTTC. Translated, it gives CSAGWGAEETQYF.

This chain uses TRBV18 with TRBJ2-1, with D possibly matching TRBD2 (5 bases). This CDR3 has 19 residues. Germline CDR1 is KGHSH and CDR2 is LQKENI. The V and J ends lost 0 bases and 5 bases respectively, with 23 bases between them. The CDR3 sequence: CASSPPLRQRVFENNEQFF. The DNA for the CDR3 is TGTGCCAGCTCACCACCGTTACGGCAGAGGGTTTTCGAAAACAATGAGCAGTTCTTC. Complete variable domain (other parts from reference TRBV18 and TRBJ2-1): NAGVMQNPRHLVRRRGQEARLRCSPMKGHSHVYWYRQLPEEGLKFMVYLQKENIIDESGMPKERFSAEFPKEGPSILRIQQVVRGDSAAYFCASSPPLRQRVFENNEQFFGPGTRLTVL.

In its sample, this clonotype was seen a few times. The CDR3 DNA follows: TGTGCCAGCAGGGGGACAGGAGTGAACACTGAAGCTTTCTTT. Its protein is CASRGTGVNTEAFF. The rearrangement joins TRBV6-5 to TRBJ1-1; TRBD1 aligns across 8 bases. V lost 6 bases, J lost 0 bases, and 3 bases stayed unmatched. CDR1 is MNHEY and CDR2 is SVGAGI in the germline V gene. This CDR3 is built from 14 residues.